This TCR beta chain originates from a study of blood T cell repertoires in COVID-19 (dated by TCRdb to 2018 to 2020). Looking at the study overall: Collaborator samples came from the United States, Italy and Spain and covered acute and convalescent phases of COVID-19. HLA class I and class II types, where available, came from metadata supplied by the sample provider rather than from assay-based typing. Deeply sampled blood TCRbeta repertoires from subjects exposed to, actively infected with, or recovered from COVID-19 were included in the dataset. Sample metadata almost always included a de-identified subject ID, COVID-19 status, age in years and sex. The repertoires were released in a freely available public database intended as a resource for research on the immune response to SARS-CoV-2. Samples came from the ongoing ImmuneRACE study (first 160 participants) plus 1,254 subjects from 6 global collaborators. The prospective study material was composed of cDNA or gDNA derived from T cells, B-cell-depleted T cells, or PBMCs. Overall study results and their limits: The amount of clinical and demographic metadata varied by source and participant and was provided uncurated.

One collaborating source in Seattle enrolled patients during active infection and followed them longitudinally through the course of disease. Whole blood was collected in K2EDTA tubes by collaborating institutions according to the institutions' own protocols. For TCRbeta analysis, collaborators shipped samples as frozen whole blood, isolated PBMCs, or DNA extracted from either of those sample types. The immunoSEQ Assay, a bias-controlled multiplex PCR, was used to amplify TCRbeta CDR3 regions from genomic DNA. On the study's bioinformatics: Nucleated cell counts per sample were estimated from amplification of reference gene primers within the assay. To quantify the absolute abundance of each unique TCRbeta CDR3 rearrangement, sequence reads were collapsed and filtered. For each sample, productive Simpson clonality was calculated as the square root of Simpson's diversity index across productive rearrangements. Not all clones reach the TCRdb copy of this immuneACCESS table, which keeps in-frame sequences only. Checked studies attribute under half of the gap to unresolved V genes and leave the rest unexplained. V, J and clone size reflect that table, while D and trimming were determined from the DNA. In this sample the table shows approximately 110,000 clones, approximately 85% of which occur a single time. Roughly 3.2% of the sample lies in the top ten.

From the germline V gene (reference sequence), CDR1 is MNHEY and CDR2 is SMNVEV. V has 0 bases trimmed and J has 6 bases trimmed; junction bases matching no gene number 6. From cysteine to phenylalanine, the CDR3 is 16 amino acids long. Just the 48-base CDR3 DNA is kept, in frame starting at base 1. With respect to this clone: Its recognized antigen is unknown. No clone much larger than this one lies a single base away; base qualities are absent.

Sequencing used peripheral blood. This chain joins TRBV27 to TRBJ2-2; 8 middle bases align to TRBD2. The sequence was collected from an elderly woman with COVID-19, enrolled during active disease. The DNA sequence is given as TGTGCCAGCAGTTTATCCTCCGGACTAGCTTCCGGGGAGCTGTTTTTT. It codes for CASSLSSGLASGELFF.